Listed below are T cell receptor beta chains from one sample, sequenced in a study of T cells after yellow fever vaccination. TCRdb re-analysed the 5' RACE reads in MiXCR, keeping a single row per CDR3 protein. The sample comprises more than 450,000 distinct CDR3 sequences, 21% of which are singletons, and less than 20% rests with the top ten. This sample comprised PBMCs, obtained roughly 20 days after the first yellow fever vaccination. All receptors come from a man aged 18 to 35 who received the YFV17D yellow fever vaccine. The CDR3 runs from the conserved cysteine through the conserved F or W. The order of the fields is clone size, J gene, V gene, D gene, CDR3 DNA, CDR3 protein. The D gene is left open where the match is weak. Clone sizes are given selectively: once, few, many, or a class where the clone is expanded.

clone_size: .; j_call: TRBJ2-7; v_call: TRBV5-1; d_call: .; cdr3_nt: TGCGCCAGTACAAGAAGCAGGGGACACGAGCAGTACTTC; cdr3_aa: CASTRSRGHEQYF
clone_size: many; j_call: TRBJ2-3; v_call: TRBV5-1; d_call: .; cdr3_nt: TGCGCCAGCAGCCCGTGGGGGGCCAGCACAGATACGCAGTATTTT; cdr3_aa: CASSPWGASTDTQYF
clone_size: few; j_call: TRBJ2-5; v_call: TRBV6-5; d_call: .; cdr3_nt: TGTGCCAGCAGTTACTCGACGGTCCCCGGGGGCCATCGACAAGAGACCCAGTACTTC; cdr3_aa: CASSYSTVPGGHRQETQYF
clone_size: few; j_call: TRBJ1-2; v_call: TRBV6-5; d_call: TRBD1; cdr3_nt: TGTGCCAGCAGTTACCGTCGAGACAGGGCTTTCTATGGCTACACCTTC; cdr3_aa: CASSYRRDRAFYGYTF
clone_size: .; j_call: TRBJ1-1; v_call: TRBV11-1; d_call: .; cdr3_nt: TGTGCCAGCAGCTTAGCGGACAACGTGAACACTGAAGCTTTCTTT; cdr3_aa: CASSLADNVNTEAFF
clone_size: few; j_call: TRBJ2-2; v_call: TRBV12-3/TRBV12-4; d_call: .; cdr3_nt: TGTGCCAGCAGTCCCGACATATTCACCGGGGAGCTGTTTTTT; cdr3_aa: CASSPDIFTGELFF
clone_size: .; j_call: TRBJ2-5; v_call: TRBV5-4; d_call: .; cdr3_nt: TGTGCCAGCAGCTTGGCCTACAGCCAAGAGACCCAGTACTTC; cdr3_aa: CASSLAYSQETQYF
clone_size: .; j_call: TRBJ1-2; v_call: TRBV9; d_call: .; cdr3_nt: TGTGCCAGCAGCTCTTATCCGGGAGCAGACCTTAACTATGGCTACACCTTC; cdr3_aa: CASSSYPGADLNYGYTF
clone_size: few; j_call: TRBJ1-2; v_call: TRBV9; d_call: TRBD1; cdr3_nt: TGTGCCAGCAGACTGGGACAGAACGATTACTATGGCTACACCTTC; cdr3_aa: CASRLGQNDYYGYTF
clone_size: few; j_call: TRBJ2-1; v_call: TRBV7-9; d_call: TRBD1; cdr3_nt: TGTGCCAGCTCGCGGCCGGGACAGGGAACCAATGAGCAGTTCTTC; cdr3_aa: CASSRPGQGTNEQFF
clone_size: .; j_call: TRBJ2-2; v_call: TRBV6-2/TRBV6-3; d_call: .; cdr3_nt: TGTGCCAGCAGTTACATGCTGGGTTACACCGGGGAGCTGTTTTTT; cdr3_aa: CASSYMLGYTGELFF
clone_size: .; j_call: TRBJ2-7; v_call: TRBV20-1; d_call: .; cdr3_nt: TGCAGTGCTACCACCGAAAATTTCTCCTACGAGCAGTACTTC; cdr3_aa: CSATTENFSYEQYF
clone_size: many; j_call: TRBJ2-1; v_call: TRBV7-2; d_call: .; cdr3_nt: TGTGCCAGCAGTCGACTTGGCGGTGAGCAGTTCTTC; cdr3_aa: CASSRLGGEQFF
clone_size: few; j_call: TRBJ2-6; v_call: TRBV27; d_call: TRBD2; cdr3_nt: TGTGCCAGCAGACTAGCGGGGGCCTTCTCTGGGGCCAACGTCCTGACTTTC; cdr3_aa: CASRLAGAFSGANVLTF
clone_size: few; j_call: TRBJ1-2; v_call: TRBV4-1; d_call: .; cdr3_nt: TGCGCCAGCAGCCAAGGGGGTAGCTTTAACTATGGCTACACCTTC; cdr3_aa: CASSQGGSFNYGYTF
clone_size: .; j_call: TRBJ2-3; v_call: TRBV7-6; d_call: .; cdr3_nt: TGTGCCAGCAGTCTCCAGAGTAGCACAGATACGCAGTATTTT; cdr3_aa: CASSLQSSTDTQYF
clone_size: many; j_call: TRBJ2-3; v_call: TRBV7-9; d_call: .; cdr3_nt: TGTGCCAGCAGCTTAGAGGGGGGGACAGATACGCAGTATTTT; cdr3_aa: CASSLEGGTDTQYF
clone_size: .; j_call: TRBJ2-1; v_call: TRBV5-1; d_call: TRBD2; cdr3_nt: TGCGCCAGCAGACGGCGGGGGGGCCCCTCAGGTGAGCAGTTCTTC; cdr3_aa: CASRRRGGPSGEQFF
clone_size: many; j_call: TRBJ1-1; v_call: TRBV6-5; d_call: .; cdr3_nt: TGTGCCAGCAGTTACTCTTTGGACAGCAGCTTTGAAGCTTTCTTT; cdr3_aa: CASSYSLDSSFEAFF
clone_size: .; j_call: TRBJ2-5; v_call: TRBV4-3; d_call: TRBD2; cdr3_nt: TGCGCCAGCAGCCTACGATCTGGGGGGGGAGAGACCCAGTACTTC; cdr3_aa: CASSLRSGGGETQYF
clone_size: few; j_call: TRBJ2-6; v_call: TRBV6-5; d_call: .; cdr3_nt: TGTGCCAGCAGTTACAATTTAGGAGGGACCTCTGGGGCCAACGTCCTGACTTTC; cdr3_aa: CASSYNLGGTSGANVLTF
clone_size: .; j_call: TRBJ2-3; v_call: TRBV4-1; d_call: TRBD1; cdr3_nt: TGCGCCAGCAGCCAGCGGGTTCTGACAGGGGCTAGCACAGATACGCAGTATTTT; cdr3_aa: CASSQRVLTGASTDTQYF
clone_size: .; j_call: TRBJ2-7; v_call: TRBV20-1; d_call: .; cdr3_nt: TGCAGTGCTAGAGACCCTCGAAACTACAACGAGCAGTACTTC; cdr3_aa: CSARDPRNYNEQYF
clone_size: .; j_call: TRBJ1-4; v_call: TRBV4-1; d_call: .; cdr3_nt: TGCGCCAGCAGCCAAGAGACCAGGGCTAATGAAAAACTGTTTTTT; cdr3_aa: CASSQETRANEKLFF
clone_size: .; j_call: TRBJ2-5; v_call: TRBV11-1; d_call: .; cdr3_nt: TGTGCCAGCAGCTTAGGAGGGACACCCAAGGAGACCCAGTACTTC; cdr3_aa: CASSLGGTPKETQYF
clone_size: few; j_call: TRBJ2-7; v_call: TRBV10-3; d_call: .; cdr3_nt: TGTGCCATCAGTGACACAATGATCTCCTACGAGCAGTACTTC; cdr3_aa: CAISDTMISYEQYF
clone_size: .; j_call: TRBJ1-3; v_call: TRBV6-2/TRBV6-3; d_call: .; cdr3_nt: TGTGCCAGCAGACCCCTACGACAGGTCCTTCGGATCTCTGGAAACACCATATATTTT; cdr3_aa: CASRPLRQVLRISGNTIYF
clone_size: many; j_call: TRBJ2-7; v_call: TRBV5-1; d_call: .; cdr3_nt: TGCGCCAGCAGCTTGGCTGAACAGGGATTCAACGAGCAGTACTTC; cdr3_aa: CASSLAEQGFNEQYF
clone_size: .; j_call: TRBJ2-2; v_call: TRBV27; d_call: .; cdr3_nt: TGTGCCAGCAGTTTTGGGGCAGCCACCGGGGAGCTGTTTTTT; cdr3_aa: CASSFGAATGELFF
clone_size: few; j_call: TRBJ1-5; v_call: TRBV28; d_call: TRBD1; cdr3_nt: TGTGCCAGCAGTTCCGGGACAGTAGGGGACCAACAGCCCCAGCATTTT; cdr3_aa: CASSSGTVGDQQPQHF
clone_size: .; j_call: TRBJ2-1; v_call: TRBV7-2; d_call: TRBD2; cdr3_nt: TGTGCCAGCAGCTTAGGCGGGGGGTTTGTTGAGCAGTTCTTC; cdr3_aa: CASSLGGGFVEQFF
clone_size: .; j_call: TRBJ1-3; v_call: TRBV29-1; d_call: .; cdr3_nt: TGCAGCGCAACCGACGGCGGGTCTGGAAACACCATATATTTT; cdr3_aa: CSATDGGSGNTIYF
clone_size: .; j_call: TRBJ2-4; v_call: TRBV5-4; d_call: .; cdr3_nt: TGTGCCAGCAGCAGCCCGACGGTAGCCAAAAACATTCAGTACTTC; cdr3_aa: CASSSPTVAKNIQYF
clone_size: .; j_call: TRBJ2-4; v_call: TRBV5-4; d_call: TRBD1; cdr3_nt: TGTGCCAGCAGCTTGGGGGAGTCAGGGGGAAACATTCAGTACTTC; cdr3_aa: CASSLGESGGNIQYF
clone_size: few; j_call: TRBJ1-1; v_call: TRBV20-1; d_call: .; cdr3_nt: TGCAGTGCTAGCCGAGGAGACAAGTGGGGCAGCAACACTGAAGCTTTCTTT; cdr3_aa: CSASRGDKWGSNTEAFF
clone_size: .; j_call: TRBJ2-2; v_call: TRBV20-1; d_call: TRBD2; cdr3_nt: TGCAGTGCTAGACTAGCGGGGGGTCCCTACTCGAACACCGGGGAGCTGTTTTTT; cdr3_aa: CSARLAGGPYSNTGELFF
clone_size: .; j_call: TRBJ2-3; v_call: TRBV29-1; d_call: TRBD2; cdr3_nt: TGCAGCGTTGATCTAGCGGGGGTGAGCACAGATACGCAGTATTTT; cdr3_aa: CSVDLAGVSTDTQYF
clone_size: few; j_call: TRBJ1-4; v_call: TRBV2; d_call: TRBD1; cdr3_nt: TGTGCCAGCAGTGACGCCGACAGGGATGAAAAACTGTTTTTT; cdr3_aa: CASSDADRDEKLFF
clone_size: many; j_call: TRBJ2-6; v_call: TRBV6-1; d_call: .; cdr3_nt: TGTGCCAGCAGTGCGGGCCCTTCTGCCAACGTCCTGACTTTC; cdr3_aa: CASSAGPSANVLTF
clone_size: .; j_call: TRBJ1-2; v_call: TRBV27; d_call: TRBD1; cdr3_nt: TGTGCCAGCAGTCTGGACAGGCGGGGGGACTATGGCTACACCTTC; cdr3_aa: CASSLDRRGDYGYTF
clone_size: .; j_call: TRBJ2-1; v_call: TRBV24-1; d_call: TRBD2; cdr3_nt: TGTGCCACCAGTGATACTAGCGGGGGATGGGATGAGCAGTTCTTC; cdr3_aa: CATSDTSGGWDEQFF
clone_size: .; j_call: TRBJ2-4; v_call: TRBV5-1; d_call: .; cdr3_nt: TGCGCCAGCAGGCACGAGGCGGGGCCACTAGCCAAAAACATTCAGTACTTC; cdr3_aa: CASRHEAGPLAKNIQYF
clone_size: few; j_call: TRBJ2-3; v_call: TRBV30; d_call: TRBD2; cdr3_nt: TGTGCCTGGAGTGTCGGGGGGGCGTATACGCAGTATTTT; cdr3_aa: CAWSVGGAYTQYF